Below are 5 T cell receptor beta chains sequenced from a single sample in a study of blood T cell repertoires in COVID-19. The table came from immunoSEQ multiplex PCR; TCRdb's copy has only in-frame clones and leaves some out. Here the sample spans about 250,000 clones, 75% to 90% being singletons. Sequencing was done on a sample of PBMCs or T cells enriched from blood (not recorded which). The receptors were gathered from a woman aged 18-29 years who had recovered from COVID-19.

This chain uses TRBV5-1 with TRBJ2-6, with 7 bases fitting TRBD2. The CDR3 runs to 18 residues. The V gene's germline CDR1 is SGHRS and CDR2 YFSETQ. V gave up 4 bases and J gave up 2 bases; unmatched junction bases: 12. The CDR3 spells CASSIGWSGVTGANVLTF. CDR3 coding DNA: TGCGCCAGCAGCATTGGGTGGAGCGGGGTTACTGGGGCCAACGTCCTGACTTTC.

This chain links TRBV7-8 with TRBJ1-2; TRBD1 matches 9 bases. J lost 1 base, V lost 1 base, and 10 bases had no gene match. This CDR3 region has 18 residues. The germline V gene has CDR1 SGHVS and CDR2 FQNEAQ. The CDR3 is CASSLVPTGGFGNYGYTF. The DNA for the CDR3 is TGTGCCAGCAGCTTAGTTCCGACAGGGGGTTTCGGTAACTATGGCTACACCTTC.

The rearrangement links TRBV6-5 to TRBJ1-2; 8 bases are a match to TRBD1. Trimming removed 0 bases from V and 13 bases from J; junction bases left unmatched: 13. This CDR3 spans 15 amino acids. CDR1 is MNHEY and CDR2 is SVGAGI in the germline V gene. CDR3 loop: CASSYSGRDRSTSTF. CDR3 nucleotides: TGTGCCAGCAGTTACTCGGGCCGGGACAGGAGCACTAGCACCTTC.

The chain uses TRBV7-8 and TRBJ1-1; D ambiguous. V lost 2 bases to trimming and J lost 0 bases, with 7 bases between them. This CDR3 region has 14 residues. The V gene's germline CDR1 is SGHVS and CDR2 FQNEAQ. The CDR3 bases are TGTGCCAGCAGCTTACCAACAGTGAACACTGAAGCTTTCTTT. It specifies CASSLPTVNTEAFF.

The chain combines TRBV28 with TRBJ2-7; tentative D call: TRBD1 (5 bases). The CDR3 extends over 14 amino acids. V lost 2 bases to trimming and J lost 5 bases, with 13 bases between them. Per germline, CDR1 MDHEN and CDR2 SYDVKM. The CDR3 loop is CASSLGQGLHEQYF. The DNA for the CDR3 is TGTGCCAGCAGTTTAGGGCAGGGTCTCCACGAGCAGTACTTC.